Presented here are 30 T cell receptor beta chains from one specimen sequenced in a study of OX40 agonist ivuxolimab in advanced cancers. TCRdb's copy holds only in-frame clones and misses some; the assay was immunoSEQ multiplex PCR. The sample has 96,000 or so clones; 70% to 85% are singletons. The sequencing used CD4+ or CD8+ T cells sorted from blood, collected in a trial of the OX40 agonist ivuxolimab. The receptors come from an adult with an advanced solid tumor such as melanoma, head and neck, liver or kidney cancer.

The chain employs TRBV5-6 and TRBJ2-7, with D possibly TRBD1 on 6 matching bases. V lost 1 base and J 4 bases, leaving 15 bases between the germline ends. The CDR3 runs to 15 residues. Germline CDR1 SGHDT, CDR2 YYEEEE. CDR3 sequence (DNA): TGTGCCAGCAGCTTGAGGCAGGGGAAAGGGTACGAGCAGTACTTC. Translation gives CASSLRQGKGYEQYF.

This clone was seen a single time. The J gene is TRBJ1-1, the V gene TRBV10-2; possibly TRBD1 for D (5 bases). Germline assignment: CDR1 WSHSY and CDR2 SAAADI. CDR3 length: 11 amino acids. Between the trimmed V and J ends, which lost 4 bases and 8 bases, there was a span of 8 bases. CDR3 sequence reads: CASSGGQEAFF. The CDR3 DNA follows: TGCGCCAGCAGTGGGGGCCAAGAAGCTTTCTTT.

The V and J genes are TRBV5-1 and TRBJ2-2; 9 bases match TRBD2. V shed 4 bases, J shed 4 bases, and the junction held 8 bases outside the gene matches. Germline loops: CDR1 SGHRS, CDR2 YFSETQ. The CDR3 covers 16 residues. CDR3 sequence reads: CASSLRLAGSTGELFF. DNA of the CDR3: TGCGCCAGCAGCCTTAGGCTAGCGGGGAGCACCGGGGAGCTGTTTTTT.

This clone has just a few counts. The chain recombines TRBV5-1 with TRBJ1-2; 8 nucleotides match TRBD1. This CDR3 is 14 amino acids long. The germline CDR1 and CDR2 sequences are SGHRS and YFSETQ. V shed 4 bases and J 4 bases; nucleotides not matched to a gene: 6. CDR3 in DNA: TGCGCCAGCAGCCCGGACGGACAGGGCTATGGCTACACCTTC. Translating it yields CASSPDGQGYGYTF.

The CDR3 DNA reads TGTGCTAGTATGACAGGGGGCTCCGGGGAGCTGTTTTTT. This codes for CASMTGGSGELFF. This chain connects TRBV12-5 to TRBJ2-2; 10 positions agree with TRBD1. The germline V gene has CDR1 LGHNT and CDR2 FRNRAP. V was pared by 8 bases and J by 6 bases, with 3 bases of the junction left unmatched. This CDR3 has 13 residues.

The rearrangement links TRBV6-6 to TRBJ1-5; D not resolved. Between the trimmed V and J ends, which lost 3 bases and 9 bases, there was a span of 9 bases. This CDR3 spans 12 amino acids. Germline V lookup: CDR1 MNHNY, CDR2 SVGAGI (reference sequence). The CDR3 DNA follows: TGTGCCAGCAGTTATCCCGGTGGGCCCCAGCATTTT. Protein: CASSYPGGPQHF.

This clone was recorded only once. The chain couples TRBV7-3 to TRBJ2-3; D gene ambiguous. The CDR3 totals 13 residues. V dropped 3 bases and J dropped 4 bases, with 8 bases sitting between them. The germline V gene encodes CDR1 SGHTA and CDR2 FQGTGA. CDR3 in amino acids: CASSLEAADTQYF. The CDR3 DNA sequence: TGTGCCAGCAGCTTGGAAGCCGCAGATACGCAGTATTTT. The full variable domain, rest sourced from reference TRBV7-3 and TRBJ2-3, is GAGVSQTPSNKVTEKGKYVELRCDPISGHTALYWYRQSLGQGPEFLIYFQGTGAADDSGLPNDRFFAVRPEGSVSTLKIQRTERGDSAVYLCASSLEAADTQYFGPGTRLTVL.

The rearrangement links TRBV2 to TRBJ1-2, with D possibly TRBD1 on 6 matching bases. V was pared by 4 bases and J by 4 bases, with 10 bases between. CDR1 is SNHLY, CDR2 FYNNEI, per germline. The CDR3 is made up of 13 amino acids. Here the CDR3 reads CASSGQELYGYTF. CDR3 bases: TGTGCCAGCAGTGGACAGGAACTCTATGGCTACACCTTC. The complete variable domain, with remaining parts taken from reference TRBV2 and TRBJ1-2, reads EPEVTQTPSHQVTQMGQEVILRCVPISNHLYFYWYRQILGQKVEFLVSFYNNEISEKSEIFDDQFSVERPDGSNFTLKIRSTKLEDSAMYFCASSGQELYGYTFGSGTRLTVV.

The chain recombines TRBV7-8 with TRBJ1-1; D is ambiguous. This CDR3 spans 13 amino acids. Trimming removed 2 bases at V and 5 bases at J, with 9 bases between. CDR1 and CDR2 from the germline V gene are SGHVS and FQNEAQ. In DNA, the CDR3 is TGTGCCAGCAGCTTAAAAGGTCGAACTGAAGCTTTCTTT. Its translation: CASSLKGRTEAFF. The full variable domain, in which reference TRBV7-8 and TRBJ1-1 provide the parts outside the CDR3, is GAGVSQSPRYKVAKRGQDVALRCDPISGHVSLFWYQQALGQGPEFLTYFQNEAQLDKSGLPSDRFFAERPEGSVSTLKIQRTQQEDSAVYLCASSLKGRTEAFFGQGTRLTVV.

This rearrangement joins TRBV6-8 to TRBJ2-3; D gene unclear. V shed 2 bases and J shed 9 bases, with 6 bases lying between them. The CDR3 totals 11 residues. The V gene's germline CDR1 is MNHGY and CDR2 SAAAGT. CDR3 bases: TGTGCCAGCAGTTACCGCCAGACGCAGTATTTT. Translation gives CASSYRQTQYF.

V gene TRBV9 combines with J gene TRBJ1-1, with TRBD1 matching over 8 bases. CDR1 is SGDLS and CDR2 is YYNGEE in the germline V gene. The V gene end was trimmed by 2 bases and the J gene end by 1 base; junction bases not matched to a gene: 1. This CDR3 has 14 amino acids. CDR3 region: CASSVQGANTEAFF. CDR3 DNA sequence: TGTGCCAGCAGCGTCCAGGGGGCGAACACTGAAGCTTTCTTT.

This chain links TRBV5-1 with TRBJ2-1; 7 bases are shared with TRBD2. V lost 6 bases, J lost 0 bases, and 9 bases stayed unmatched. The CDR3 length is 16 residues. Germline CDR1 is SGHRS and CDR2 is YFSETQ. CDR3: CASTLRGGPSYNEQFF. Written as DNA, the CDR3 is TGCGCCAGCACCCTGCGGGGAGGGCCCTCCTACAATGAGCAGTTCTTC. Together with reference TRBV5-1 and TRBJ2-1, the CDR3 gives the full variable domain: KAGVTQTPRYLIKTRGQQVTLSCSPISGHRSVSWYQQTPGQGLQFLFEYFSETQRNKGNFPGRFSGRQFSNSRSEMNVSTLELGDSALYLCASTLRGGPSYNEQFFGPGTRLTVL.

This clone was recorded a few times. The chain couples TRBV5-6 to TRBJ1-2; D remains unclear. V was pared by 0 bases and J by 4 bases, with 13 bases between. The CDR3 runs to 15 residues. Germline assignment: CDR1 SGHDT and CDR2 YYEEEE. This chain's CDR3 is CASSLEGRSVYGYTF. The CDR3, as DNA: TGTGCCAGCAGCTTGGAAGGGAGGTCAGTCTATGGCTACACCTTC.

The CDR3: CASSYDAGARPTEAFF. The CDR3 coding sequence is TGTGCCAGCAGCTACGATGCAGGGGCAAGGCCCACTGAAGCTTTCTTT. V gene TRBV9 combines with J gene TRBJ1-1, with D possibly matching TRBD1 (6 bases). The V end was cut by 4 bases, the J end by 4 bases, with 20 bases between. CDR1 is SGDLS, CDR2 YYNGEE, per germline. The CDR3 loop spans 16 amino acids.

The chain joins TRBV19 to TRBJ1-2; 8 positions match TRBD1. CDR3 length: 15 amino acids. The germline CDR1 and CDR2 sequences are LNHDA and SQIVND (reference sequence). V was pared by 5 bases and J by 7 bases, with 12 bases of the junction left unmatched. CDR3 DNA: TGTGCCAGTAGTCTATTGGGGATTCAGGGGGCTGGCTACACCTTC. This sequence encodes CASSLLGIQGAGYTF.

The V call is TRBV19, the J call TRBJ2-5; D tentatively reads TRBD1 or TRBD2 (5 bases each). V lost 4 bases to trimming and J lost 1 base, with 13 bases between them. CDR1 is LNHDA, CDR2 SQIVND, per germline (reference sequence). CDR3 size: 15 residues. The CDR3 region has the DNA TGTGCCAGTAGTAGCTACGGGGCTATCCAAGAGACCCAGTACTTC. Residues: CASSSYGAIQETQYF.

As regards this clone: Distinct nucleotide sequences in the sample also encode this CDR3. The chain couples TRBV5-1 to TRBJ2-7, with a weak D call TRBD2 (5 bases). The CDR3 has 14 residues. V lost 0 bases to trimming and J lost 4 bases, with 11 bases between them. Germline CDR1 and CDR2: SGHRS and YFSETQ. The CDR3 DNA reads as TGCGCCAGCAGCTTGGAGGCGGGTTCTTACGAGCAGTACTTC. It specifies CASSLEAGSYEQYF.

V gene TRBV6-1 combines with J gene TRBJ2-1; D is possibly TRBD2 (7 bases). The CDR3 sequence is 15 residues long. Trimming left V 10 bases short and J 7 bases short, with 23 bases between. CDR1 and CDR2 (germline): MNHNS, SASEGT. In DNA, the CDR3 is TGTGCCACCCTGACAGGCGGGTTGGGGGGGAATGAGCAGTTCTTC. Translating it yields CATLTGGLGGNEQFF.

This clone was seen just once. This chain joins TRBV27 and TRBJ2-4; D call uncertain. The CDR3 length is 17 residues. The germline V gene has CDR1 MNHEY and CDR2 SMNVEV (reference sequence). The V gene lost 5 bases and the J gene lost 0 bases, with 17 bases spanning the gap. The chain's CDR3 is CASSPKLIGLAKNIQYF. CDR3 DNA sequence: TGTGCCAGCAGTCCAAAACTGATAGGGCTAGCCAAAAACATTCAGTACTTC.

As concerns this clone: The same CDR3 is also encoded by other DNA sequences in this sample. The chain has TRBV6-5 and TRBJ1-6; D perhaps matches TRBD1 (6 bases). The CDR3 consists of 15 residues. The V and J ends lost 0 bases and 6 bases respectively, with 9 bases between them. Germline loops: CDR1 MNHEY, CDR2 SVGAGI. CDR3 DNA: TGTGCCAGCAGTTACTCGACAGGAGGTAATTCACCCCTCCACTTT. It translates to CASSYSTGGNSPLHF.

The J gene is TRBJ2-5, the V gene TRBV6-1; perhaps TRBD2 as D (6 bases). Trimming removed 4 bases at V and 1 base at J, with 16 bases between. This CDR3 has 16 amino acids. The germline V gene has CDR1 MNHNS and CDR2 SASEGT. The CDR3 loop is CASSAPIAATQETQYF. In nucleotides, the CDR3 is TGTGCCAGCAGTGCCCCTATAGCGGCAACCCAAGAGACCCAGTACTTC.

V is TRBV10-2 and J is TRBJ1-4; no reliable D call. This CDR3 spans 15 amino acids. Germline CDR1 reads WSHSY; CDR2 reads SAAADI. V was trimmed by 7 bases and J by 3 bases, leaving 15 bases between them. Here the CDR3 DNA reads TGCGCCAGCACCTTATCCCGGGAACCTAATGAAAAACTGTTTTTT. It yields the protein CASTLSREPNEKLFF.

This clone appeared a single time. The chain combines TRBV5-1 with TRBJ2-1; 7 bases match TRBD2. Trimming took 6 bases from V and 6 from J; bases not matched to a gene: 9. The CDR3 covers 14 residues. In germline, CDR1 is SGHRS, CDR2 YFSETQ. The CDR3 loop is CASTRERIPNEQFF. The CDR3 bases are TGCGCCAGCACGCGGGAGAGAATCCCCAATGAGCAGTTCTTC.

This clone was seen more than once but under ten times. The CDR3 sequence is CASSLRGDRGWETQYF. Written as DNA, the CDR3 is TGTGCCAGCAGCTTAAGGGGGGACAGGGGTTGGGAGACCCAGTACTTC. The rearrangement uses TRBV11-2 and TRBJ2-5; 10 bases line up with TRBD1. CDR1 is SGHAT, CDR2 FQNNGV, per germline. The ends lost 2 bases at V and 5 bases at J; junction bases unmatched: 8. The CDR3 is 16 residues long.

The chain's CDR3 is CASTRTGSHEQYF. The CDR3 DNA reads TGTGCCAGCACCCGGACAGGGTCCCACGAGCAGTACTTC. The chain combines TRBV11-2 with TRBJ2-7; 8 bases are a match to TRBD1. The junction had 7 bases not matched to a gene; V was cut back by 7 bases and J by 5 bases. The length of the CDR3 is 13 residues. Germline CDR1 SGHAT, CDR2 FQNNGV.

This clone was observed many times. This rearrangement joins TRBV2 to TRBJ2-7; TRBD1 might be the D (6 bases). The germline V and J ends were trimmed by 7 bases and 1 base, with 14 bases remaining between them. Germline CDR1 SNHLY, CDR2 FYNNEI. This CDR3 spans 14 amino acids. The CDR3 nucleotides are TGTGCCAGCACTCCCGGGACACTTTCCTACGAGCAGTACTTC. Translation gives CASTPGTLSYEQYF.

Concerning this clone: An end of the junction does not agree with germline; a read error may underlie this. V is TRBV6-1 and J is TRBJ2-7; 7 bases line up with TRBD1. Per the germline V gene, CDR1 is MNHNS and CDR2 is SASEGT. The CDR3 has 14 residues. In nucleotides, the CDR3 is TGTGCCAGCAGTGTCCCGGGACAGAGCTACGAGCGGTACTTC. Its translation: CASSVPGQSYERYF.

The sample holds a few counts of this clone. The CDR3 loop reads CASSYAGSSYEQYF. The CDR3 nucleotides read TGTGCCAGCAGCTATGCGGGCAGCTCCTACGAGCAGTACTTC. The chain employs TRBV7-9 and TRBJ2-7; D may be TRBD2 (5 bases). Germline values: CDR1 SEHNR, CDR2 FQNEAQ (reference sequence). Trimming pared 4 bases from V and 0 bases from J, leaving 10 bases between. The length of the CDR3 is 14 residues.

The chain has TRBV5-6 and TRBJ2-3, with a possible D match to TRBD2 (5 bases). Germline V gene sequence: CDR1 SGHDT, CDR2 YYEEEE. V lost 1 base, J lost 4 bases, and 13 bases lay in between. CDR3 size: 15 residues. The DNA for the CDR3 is TGTGCCAGCAGCTTGCAAGGGTACGGGGCAGATACGCAGTATTTT. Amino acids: CASSLQGYGADTQYF. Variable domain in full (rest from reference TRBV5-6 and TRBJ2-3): DAGVTQSPTHLIKTRGQQVTLRCSPKSGHDTVSWYQQALGQGPQFIFQYYEEEERQRGNFPDRFSGHQFPNYSSELNVNALLLGDSALYLCASSLQGYGADTQYFGPGTRLTVL.

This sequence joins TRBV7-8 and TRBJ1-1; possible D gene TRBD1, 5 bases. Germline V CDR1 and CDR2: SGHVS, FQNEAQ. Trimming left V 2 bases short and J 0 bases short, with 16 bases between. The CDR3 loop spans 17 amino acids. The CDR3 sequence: CASSLWRTPKMNTEAFF. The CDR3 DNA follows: TGTGCCAGCAGCTTATGGCGGACACCGAAAATGAACACTGAAGCTTTCTTT. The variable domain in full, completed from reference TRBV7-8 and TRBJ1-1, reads GAGVSQSPRYKVAKRGQDVALRCDPISGHVSLFWYQQALGQGPEFLTYFQNEAQLDKSGLPSDRFFAERPEGSVSTLKIQRTQQEDSAVYLCASSLWRTPKMNTEAFFGQGTRLTVV.